This entry lists 25 T cell receptor beta chains sequenced from one sample in a study of cytomegalovirus exposure and HLA in healthy donors. The primer mix had 60 Vbeta and 13 Jbeta primers. Measured with immunoSEQ multiplex PCR; TCRdb has only the in-frame clones, and not every one. The data show 85,000 to 90,000 clones, 65% to 80% seen once. The sample consisted of PBMCs. These receptors all stem from a man aged 30-40 years in good health and CMV-seropositive.

This clone was recorded a few times. The rearrangement links TRBV30 to TRBJ1-1; D ambiguous. The CDR3 loop spans 14 amino acids. In germline, CDR1 is GTSNPN, CDR2 SVGIG (reference sequence). Trimming removed 1 base from V and 4 bases from J, with 13 bases in between. Here the CDR3 DNA reads TGTGCCTGGAGTGCTAACTCCGCGGCCACTGAAGCTTTCTTT. It encodes CAWSANSAATEAFF.

This chain joins TRBV7-2 and TRBJ1-6; D not certain. The germline gives CDR1 SGHTA, CDR2 FQGNSA. The CDR3 runs to 14 residues. V lost 5 bases to trimming and J lost 9 bases, with 14 bases between them. DNA for the CDR3: TGTGCCAGCAGCCTGACGCGGGTCGGTTCACCCCTCCACTTT. Its protein is CASSLTRVGSPLHF. The full variable domain, its missing parts supplied by reference TRBV7-2 and TRBJ1-6, is GAGVSQSPSNKVTEKGKDVELRCDPISGHTALYWYRQSLGQGLEFLIYFQGNSAPDKSGLPSDRFSAERTGGSVSTLTIQRTQQEDSAVYLCASSLTRVGSPLHFGNGTRLTVT.

V is TRBV28 and J is TRBJ2-2; D unresolved. Trimming shortened V by 6 bases and J by 8 bases, and 10 bases separated the two germline ends. This CDR3 spans 12 amino acids. The germline gives CDR1 MDHEN, CDR2 SYDVKM. The CDR3 loop reads CASRGPVGELFF. The DNA of the CDR3 is TGTGCCAGCAGGGGCCCCGTTGGGGAGCTGTTTTTT.

This rearrangement joins TRBV5-6 to TRBJ2-5, with TRBD1 as a possible D gene (6 bases). V was pared by 4 bases and J by 7 bases, with 20 bases between. This CDR3 has 15 amino acids. Germline V gene sequence: CDR1 SGHDT, CDR2 YYEEEE. The CDR3 bases are TGTGCCAGCAGCCAAGACCCCCAGGGGCTAGGGACCCAGTACTTC. This codes for CASSQDPQGLGTQYF.

V and J are TRBV25-1 and TRBJ1-2, with 8 bases fitting TRBD1. The germline V gene has CDR1 MGHDK and CDR2 SYGVNS. The trim removed 4 bases at V and 0 bases at J, leaving 4 bases unmatched. The CDR3 contains 15 residues. The CDR3 region has the DNA TGTGCCAGCAGTGCCAGGACAGGGTCTAACTATGGCTACACCTTC. This sequence encodes CASSARTGSNYGYTF.

The chain uses TRBV9 and TRBJ1-6, with D hard to call. Germline V gives CDR1 SGDLS, CDR2 YYNGEE. V was cut by 3 bases and J by 7 bases, with 8 bases left in between. This CDR3 has 13 amino acids. CDR3 in DNA: TGTGCCAGCAGCGAGATACAGAATTCACCCCTCCACTTT. This sequence encodes CASSEIQNSPLHF.

The V gene is TRBV29-1, the J gene TRBJ1-2; 10 bases fit TRBD1. CDR3 length equals 16 residues. Germline V gene sequence: CDR1 SQVTM, CDR2 ANQGSEA. V shed 3 bases, J shed 8 bases, and the junction held 15 bases outside the gene matches. This chain's CDR3 is CSVEYRTTGGWYGYTF. CDR3 nucleotide sequence: TGCAGCGTTGAGTATCGAACGACAGGGGGCTGGTACGGCTACACCTTC.

This clone was seen more than once but under ten times. The chain is built from TRBV6-5 and TRBJ1-6; D not resolved. CDR3 length equals 14 residues. The V gene lost 7 bases and the J gene lost 5 bases, with 12 bases spanning the gap. Looked up from germline, CDR1 is MNHEY and CDR2 is SVGAGI. The CDR3 DNA reads as TGTGCCAGCACCCTCCAGGCCGATAATTCACCCCTCCACTTT. Translating gives CASTLQADNSPLHF.

The chain couples TRBV6-6 to TRBJ1-6; 9 nucleotides align to TRBD1. The V and J ends lost 4 bases and 5 bases, in that order; junction bases with no gene match: 3. Germline values: CDR1 MNHNY, CDR2 SVGAGI (reference sequence). CDR3 size: 15 residues. Here the CDR3 DNA reads TGTGCCAGCAGTTTCCGGGACAGGGATAATTCACCCCTCCACTTT. Its protein product is CASSFRDRDNSPLHF.

The chain employs TRBV7-6 and TRBJ2-3, with D unclear. The CDR3 consists of 13 residues. From germline, CDR1 is SGHVS and CDR2 FNYEAQ. The ends were cut back, 4 bases at V and 6 bases at J, with 11 bases in the middle. CDR3 in DNA: TGTGCCAGCAGCTCGAGCCTCGGTGATACGCAGTATTTT. Encoded protein: CASSSSLGDTQYF.

This clone was picked up a small number of times. This rearrangement joins TRBV30 to TRBJ1-4; 7 bases align to TRBD1. This CDR3 is 13 amino acids long. The germline V gene encodes CDR1 GTSNPN and CDR2 SVGIG (reference sequence). Losses at the gene ends were 4 bases for V and 6 bases for J; bases not matched to a gene: 5. CDR3: CAWKWDSYEKLFF. CDR3 bases: TGTGCCTGGAAGTGGGACAGTTATGAAAAACTGTTTTTT.

The J gene is TRBJ2-2, the V gene TRBV6-5, with 10 nucleotides matching TRBD2. With V trimmed by 0 bases and J by 6 bases, 4 bases remained unmatched. The V gene's germline CDR1 is MNHEY and CDR2 SVGAGI. CDR3 length: 16 amino acids. CDR3 DNA: TGTGCCAGCAGTTACTCAGCGGGGGGGCCGTCCGGGGAGCTGTTTTTT. The encoded protein is CASSYSAGGPSGELFF.

The sample holds a few counts of this clone. The chain joins TRBV7-3 to TRBJ1-1, with 7 positions matching TRBD1. V was pared by 5 bases and J by 1 base, with 4 bases of the junction left unmatched. The CDR3 extends over 14 amino acids. The germline CDR1 and CDR2 sequences are SGHTA and FQGTGA. The CDR3, as DNA: TGTGCCAGCAGCGCAGGGGGACCGAACACTGAAGCTTTCTTT. Translated, it gives CASSAGGPNTEAFF.

This chain connects TRBV28 to TRBJ1-5; TRBD1 might be the D (6 bases). CDR1 and CDR2 from the germline V gene are MDHEN and SYDVKM. This CDR3 is built from 14 residues. V was cut by 5 bases and J by 6 bases, with 14 bases left in between. Here the CDR3 DNA reads TGTGCCAGCAGTAGCTACAGGGTTGGTCAGCCCCAGCATTTT. Its translation: CASSSYRVGQPQHF.

V usage is TRBV14 and J usage is TRBJ2-7; no definite D call. CDR3 length: 12 residues. Trimming shortened V by 1 base and J by 3 bases, and 4 bases separated the two germline ends. Germline V gene data show CDR1 as SGHDN and CDR2 as FVKESK. CDR3 in amino acids: CASSQAGYEQYF. In DNA form, the CDR3 reads TGTGCCAGCAGCCAAGCAGGCTACGAGCAGTACTTC.

As concerns this clone: One junction end does not reproduce the germline sequence, and a read error may be involved. The chain has TRBV7-9 and TRBJ2-3, with D possibly being TRBD2 (5 bases). This CDR3 is built from 15 residues. CDR1 and CDR2 (germline): SEHNR, FQNEAQ (reference sequence). The CDR3: CSSSFSVRVTDTQYF. DNA for the CDR3: TGTTCCAGCAGCTTTAGCGTTCGGGTCACAGATACGCAGTATTTT.

This clone was seen a handful of times. V and J are TRBV10-3 and TRBJ2-3; 7 bases map to TRBD1. CDR3 length: 15 amino acids. V lost 7 bases and J lost 0; bases outside the gene matches: 7. Germline loops: CDR1 ENHRY, CDR2 SYGVKD. The CDR3 region is CAITQGDLSTDTQYF. The CDR3 nucleotides read TGTGCCATCACTCAGGGGGACCTTAGCACAGATACGCAGTATTTT.

V gene TRBV19 combines with J gene TRBJ2-4, with 7 bases identical to TRBD1. CDR3 length: 14 residues. The trim removed 5 bases at V and 8 bases at J, leaving 9 bases unmatched. The germline CDR1 and CDR2 sequences are LNHDA and SQIVND (reference sequence). DNA for the CDR3: TGTGCCAGTAGTTGGACAGGAGGTAGGGACATTCAGTACTTC. Amino acids: CASSWTGGRDIQYF.

The chain is built from TRBV28 and TRBJ2-3; the D gene is possibly TRBD2 (7 bases). The CDR3 has 16 amino acids. CDR1 and CDR2 from the germline V gene are MDHEN and SYDVKM. V was shortened by 5 bases and J by 5 bases, with 20 bases between the two germline ends. The CDR3 is CASSTRGGGALDTQYF. CDR3 DNA sequence: TGTGCCAGCAGTACAAGGGGAGGGGGGGCTCTAGATACGCAGTATTTT.

This clone was seen once. V gene TRBV5-1 combines with J gene TRBJ2-7; 7 nucleotides agree with TRBD1. V gave up 0 bases and J gave up 3 bases; unmatched junction bases: 6. CDR1 SGHRS and CDR2 YFSETQ come from the germline V gene. The CDR3 has 15 amino acids. CDR3 in amino acids: CASSLAGTVNYEQYF. As DNA, the CDR3 is TGCGCCAGCAGCTTGGCCGGGACAGTGAACTACGAGCAGTACTTC.

This sequence joins TRBV5-1 and TRBJ2-2; D unresolved. CDR1 SGHRS and CDR2 YFSETQ come from the germline V gene. Trimming took off 3 bases at V and 3 bases at J, with 9 bases between the two ends. The CDR3 loop spans 14 amino acids. CDR3 DNA: TGCGCCAGCAGCTACGGTCCTGACACCGGGGAGCTGTTTTTT. Protein: CASSYGPDTGELFF.

The chain employs TRBV5-4 and TRBJ2-1; D unclear. From germline, CDR1 is SGHNT and CDR2 YYREEE (reference sequence). Trimming stripped 2 bases from V and 8 bases from J, with 8 bases between. This CDR3 is built from 12 residues. In DNA form, the CDR3 reads TGTGCCAGCAGCTTCAGCGTAGATGAGCAGTTCTTC. It specifies CASSFSVDEQFF.

The V call is TRBV27, the J call TRBJ2-1, with TRBD1 as a possible D gene (6 bases). The CDR3 is 16 amino acids. V gave up 5 bases and J gave up 8 bases, with 22 bases separating them. The germline CDR1 and CDR2 sequences are MNHEY and SMNVEV (reference sequence). CDR3 in DNA: TGTGCCAGCAGTGGGGACATCGCCACATCCGTACATGAGCAGTTCTTC. Translated: CASSGDIATSVHEQFF.

V is TRBV4-2 and J is TRBJ1-4; 8 nucleotides agree with TRBD1. The CDR3 runs to 14 residues. CDR1 and CDR2 from the germline V gene are LGHNA and YNFKEQ. V shed 1 base and J 8 bases; nucleotides not matched to a gene: 3. The CDR3 loop is CASSQVQGGEKLFF. CDR3 DNA sequence: TGTGCCAGCAGCCAAGTACAGGGGGGAGAAAAACTGTTTTTT.

This clone was seen a few times. The chain is built from TRBV5-6 and TRBJ1-2; perhaps TRBD1 as D (5 bases). The length of the CDR3 is 15 residues. Germline assignment: CDR1 SGHDT and CDR2 YYEEEE. Trimming left V 3 bases short and J 0 bases short, with 12 bases between. The CDR3: CASSSPRQSNYGYTF. In nucleotides, the CDR3 is TGTGCCAGCAGCTCTCCCCGACAGTCTAACTATGGCTACACCTTC.